The clone carrying this T cell receptor beta chain has just one count. The protocol was immunoSEQ multiplex PCR, while the TCRdb copy is restricted to in-frame clones and leaves out a portion. The sample lists about 240,000 clones; about 90% were seen once. There are 15 residues in the CDR3. Germline CDR1 reads SGHNT; CDR2 reads YENEEA. The V and J ends lost 5 bases and 6 bases, in that order; junction bases with no gene match: 5. The cohort comprised adults aged 18 to 89 years residing in about 25 US areas. Cohorts were based on clinical histories the participants reported. The data were obtained in a study of blood T cell repertoires in COVID-19. Study-level background: Sample material is recorded as cDNA or gDNA derived from T cells, B-cell-depleted T cells, or PBMCs.

The rearrangement uses TRBV11-3 and TRBJ2-2; 11 bases map to TRBD1. Sequenced sample: PBMCs or T cells enriched from blood (not recorded which). This receptor was taken from a woman aged 35 to 49 with acute COVID-19. DNA of the CDR3: TGTGCCAGCAGCCATGGACAGGGGGCGGCCGGGGAGCTGTTTTTT. This translates into CASSHGQGAAGELFF.